This is a list of T cell receptor beta chains from one sample in a study of Graves' ophthalmopathy and Graves' hyperthyroidism. TCRdb reprocessed the multiplex PCR reads via MiXCR and lists one record per CDR3 protein. Of about 380,000 distinct CDR3 sequences in the sample, 15% to 19% were seen once. Sequencing input: peripheral blood. All receptors come from a woman aged 18-35 years with stable Graves' hyperthyroidism. Each CDR3 is given with its conserved first and last residue. A D gene is named only where the DNA matches it firmly. Clone size is not always given. Where it is, it says once, few, many or a class for expanded clones.

j_call | d_call | clone_size | v_call | cdr3_nt | cdr3_aa
TRBJ1-1 | - | many | TRBV5-1 | TGTGCCAGCTCCTTAGGGATGAACACTGAAGCTTTCTTT | CASSLGMNTEAFF
TRBJ2-5 | TRBD1 | many | TRBV24-1 | TGTGCCACCAGTGATCCCGGACAGGGCACCATCGAGACCCAGTACTTC | CATSDPGQGTIETQYF
TRBJ2-7 | - | once | TRBV12-5 | TGTGCTAGTGGTTTGGTAGGGGACGGTACCTACGAGCAGTACTTC | CASGLVGDGTYEQYF
TRBJ1-2 | - | many | TRBV3-1 | TGTGCCAGCAGCCAAGCCAGGGGTGATGGCTACACCTTC | CASSQARGDGYTF
TRBJ2-7 | - | few | TRBV12-3/TRBV12-4 | TGTGCCAGCAGTTCATGGACGCCCTACGAGCAGTACTTC | CASSSWTPYEQYF
TRBJ2-7 | TRBD1 | many | TRBV6-5 | TGTGCCAGCAGTAGGACAGGCTGGGAGCAGTACTTC | CASSRTGWEQYF
TRBJ1-1 | - | few | TRBV6-2/TRBV6-3 | TGTGCCAGCAGGAGTCCGGAGAGGACTGAAGCTTTCTTT | CASRSPERTEAFF
TRBJ1-2 | - | many | TRBV6-2/TRBV6-3 | TGTGCCAGCAGTCTACGACAGGCCACTAACTATGGCTACACCTTC | CASSLRQATNYGYTF
TRBJ2-2 | TRBD1 | many | TRBV24-1 | TGTGCCACCAGTGAGACAGGGGGTTTGGGGACCGGGGAGCTGTTTTTT | CATSETGGLGTGELFF
TRBJ1-2 | - | many | TRBV5-1 | TGCGCCAGCAGCTCACCAGGGAGGACCTATGGCTACACCTTC | CASSSPGRTYGYTF
TRBJ1-1 | TRBD1 | - | TRBV6-1 | TGTGCCAGCAGTGTACGGGACAGGGGTTCGTACACTGAAGCTTTCTTT | CASSVRDRGSYTEAFF
TRBJ1-2 | TRBD1 | - | TRBV5-1 | TGCGCCAGCAGCGAGGACCAGGGGGCTCGAGGCTACACCTTC | CASSEDQGARGYTF
TRBJ1-5 | - | many | TRBV6-1 | TGTGCCAGCCGTAGAAATAGCAGTCAGCCCCAGCATTTT | CASRRNSSQPQHF
TRBJ2-7 | - | many | TRBV7-2 | TGTGCCAGCAGCTTAGCCGATCAGGGTTACTACGAGCAGTACTTC | CASSLADQGYYEQYF
TRBJ2-4 | - | many | TRBV7-9 | TGTGCCAGCAGCCCGGTCAATCGGAACATTCAGTACTTC | CASSPVNRNIQYF
TRBJ2-5 | - | many | TRBV24-1 | TGTGCCACCAGTGGGGCGGCAGGAGAGACCCAGTACTTC | CATSGAAGETQYF
TRBJ1-2 | TRBD1 | many | TRBV2 | TGTGCCAGCAGTGACCTCCCGACAGGGGACTACACCTTC | CASSDLPTGDYTF
TRBJ1-6 | - | once | TRBV6-2/TRBV6-3 | TGTGGCACCTGGACGAGGTCCGCGAAGAGGGTCGGCTATAATTCACCCCTACACTTT | CGTWTRSAKRVGYNSPLHF
TRBJ2-4 | TRBD2 | many | TRBV7-3 | TGTGCCAGCAGCTTGGGGGGGGCCAAAAACATTCAGTACTTC | CASSLGGAKNIQYF
TRBJ2-7 | - | - | TRBV6-5 | TGTGCCAGCAGTTACCGGGCAGAATCCTACGAGCAGTACTTC | CASSYRAESYEQYF
TRBJ1-2 | - | many | TRBV29-1 | TGCAGCGTTGAAAGGCAGGGTGCTGGCTACACCTTC | CSVERQGAGYTF
TRBJ2-2 | TRBD1 | many | TRBV5-1 | TGCGCCAGCAGCGAGACAGGGGATGACGGGGAGCTGTTTTTT | CASSETGDDGELFF